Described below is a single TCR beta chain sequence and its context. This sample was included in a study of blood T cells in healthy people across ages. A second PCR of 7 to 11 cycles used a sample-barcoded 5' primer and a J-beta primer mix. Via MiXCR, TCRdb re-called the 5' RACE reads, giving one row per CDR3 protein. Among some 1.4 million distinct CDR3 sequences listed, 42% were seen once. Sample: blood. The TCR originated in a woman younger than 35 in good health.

The CDR3 coding sequence is TGCAGCGTTGAGTTCAGGGGGCGAGGCAAAAACATTCAGTACTTC. This encodes CSVEFRGRGKNIQYF. This chain links TRBV29-1 with TRBJ2-4, with TRBD1 identical over 8 bases. Germline CDR1 reads SQVTM; CDR2 reads ANQGSEA. The CDR3 extends over 15 amino acids. Trimming removed 3 bases from V and 3 bases from J; junction bases left unmatched: 7.